One and the same sample provided the 14 T cell receptor beta chains below, sequenced in a study of beta chain features in type 1 diabetes. Their cognate antigens are unknown. Findings and caveats of the study: In all four CD4+ subsets, TCRB CDR3 length was significantly, moderately reduced in type 1 diabetes.

The entirety of the isolated RNA underwent reverse transcription, so expressed TCRB transcripts were sequenced. Libraries were prepared by immunoSEQ multiplex PCR; TCRdb keeps only in-frame clonotypes and omits some of them. The sample shows 250,000 to 350,000 clones, over 14% of them seen only once. Sequences were obtained from naive CD4+ T cells from blood. These receptors were taken from a man aged 18-30 years with type 1 diabetes.

This clone was counted only a few times. The CDR3 sequence: CASNPRDRGYEQYF. CDR3 in DNA: TGTGCCAGCAATCCCCGGGACAGGGGCTACGAGCAGTACTTC. The rearrangement uses TRBV5-4 and TRBJ2-7, with TRBD1 matching over 10 bases. Germline V lookup: CDR1 SGHNT, CDR2 YYREEE (reference sequence). J lost 3 bases, V lost 6 bases, and 6 bases had no gene match. The CDR3 extends over 14 amino acids.

This clone was seen more than once but under ten times. The chain joins TRBV5-1 to TRBJ2-1; 11 nucleotides line up with TRBD2. This CDR3 is built from 15 residues. J lost 7 bases, V lost 4 bases, and 7 bases had no gene match. Per the germline V gene, CDR1 is SGHRS and CDR2 is YFSETQ. The CDR3 sequence is CASSETSGILNEQFF. CDR3 coding DNA: TGCGCCAGCAGCGAGACTAGCGGGATCTTGAATGAGCAGTTCTTC.

In its sample, this clone was seen a few times. The junction differs from germline at one of its ends, possibly a read error. The chain recombines TRBV15 with TRBJ2-1; 7 bases agree with TRBD1. Germline V lookup: CDR1 LNHNV, CDR2 YYDKDF (reference sequence). CDR3 size: 15 residues. The CDR3 is CATSGDRASYNEQFF. DNA for the CDR3: TGTGCCACCAGCGGAGACAGGGCTTCCTACAATGAGCAGTTCTTC.

The chain recombines TRBV5-1 with TRBJ2-1; perhaps TRBD1 as D (5 bases). Germline V gene data show CDR1 as SGHRS and CDR2 as YFSETQ. This CDR3 comprises 17 residues. V gave up 0 bases and J gave up 0 bases, with 13 bases separating them. CDR3 sequence: CASSLGGGAASYNEQFF. The CDR3 DNA reads as TGCGCCAGCAGCTTGGGAGGTGGGGCAGCCTCCTACAATGAGCAGTTCTTC.

The chain links TRBV5-6 to TRBJ2-3; TRBD1 matches at 7 bases. V trimming: 1 base; J trimming: 4 bases; junction bases outside the gene matches: 6. The CDR3 is 15 amino acids. CDR1 is SGHDT, CDR2 YYEEEE, per germline. CDR3 residues: CASSLPPQGSDTQYF. CDR3 nucleotides: TGTGCCAGCAGCTTGCCCCCACAGGGGTCAGATACGCAGTATTTT.

This clone was counted only a few times. V and J are TRBV5-6 and TRBJ1-5, with 9 positions matching TRBD1. The CDR3 totals 15 residues. V was clipped by 5 bases and J by 1 base; unmatched bases: 4. CDR1 and CDR2 (germline): SGHDT, YYEEEE. CDR3 sequence reads: CASSNRGLSNQPQHF. The DNA of the CDR3 is TGTGCCAGCAGTAACAGGGGGCTGAGCAATCAGCCCCAGCATTTT.

This clone was counted between two and nine times. The chain has TRBV2 and TRBJ2-3, with D possibly being TRBD2 (6 bases). Per the germline V gene, CDR1 is SNHLY and CDR2 is FYNNEI. Trimming took 5 bases from V and 2 from J, leaving 11 bases between them. This CDR3 has 14 residues. The DNA for the CDR3 is TGTGCCAGCAGTCAGACTAGAACCACAGATACGCAGTATTTT. Translated: CASSQTRTTDTQYF.

This clone showed up just a few times. The chain is built from TRBV29-1 and TRBJ1-2; D unresolved. V lost 0 bases and J lost 4, with 6 bases in between. Germline V CDR1 and CDR2: SQVTM, ANQGSEA. The CDR3 sequence is 12 residues long. DNA for the CDR3: TGCAGCGTTGAAGAGGGAGGCTATGGCTACACCTTC. Amino acids: CSVEEGGYGYTF. The full variable domain, rest sourced from reference TRBV29-1 and TRBJ1-2, is SAVISQKPSRDICQRGTSLTIQCQVDSQVTMMFWYRQQPGQSLTLIATANQGSEATYESGFVIDKFPISRPNLTFSTLTVSNMSPEDSSIYLCSVEEGGYGYTFGSGTRLTVV.

V gene TRBV18 combines with J gene TRBJ2-5, with 9 positions matching TRBD2. This CDR3 contains 16 residues. Trimming at V came to 0 bases and at J to 2 bases, leaving 4 bases not matched to a gene. CDR1 is KGHSH and CDR2 is LQKENI in the germline V gene. In nucleotides, the CDR3 is TGTGCCAGCTCACCACCTCGTCTAGCGGGACAAGAGACCCAGTACTTC. Amino acid sequence: CASSPPRLAGQETQYF.

The chain couples TRBV5-1 to TRBJ2-1, with 9 bases identical to TRBD1. V lost 5 bases to trimming and J lost 9 bases; unmatched junction nucleotides: 6. Germline CDR1 SGHRS, CDR2 YFSETQ. The CDR3 covers 13 residues. Here the CDR3 reads CASRRDRAVEQFF. For the CDR3, the DNA is TGCGCCAGCAGGAGGGACAGGGCGGTTGAGCAGTTCTTC.

The genes are TRBV25-1 and TRBJ2-3; TRBD2 aligns across 9 bases. The V gene's germline CDR1 is MGHDK and CDR2 SYGVNS. The CDR3 contains 14 residues. Germline trimming cut 4 bases from V and 3 bases from J; bases unmatched to any gene: 2. The DNA of the CDR3 is TGTGCCAGCAGTGGTAGCGGGGGAACAGATACGCAGTATTTT. It yields the protein CASSGSGGTDTQYF.

The chain links TRBV7-9 to TRBJ2-1, with 10 positions matching TRBD2. The CDR3 runs to 16 residues. Germline loops: CDR1 SEHNR, CDR2 FQNEAQ (reference sequence). V lost 5 bases and J lost 0; bases outside the gene matches: 4. CDR3 amino acids: CASSGRTSGSYNEQFF. DNA of the CDR3: TGTGCCAGCAGCGGGAGGACTAGCGGCTCCTACAATGAGCAGTTCTTC.

CDR3 in amino acids: CASAGVVRYEQYF. CDR3 bases: TGTGCCAGCGCAGGTGTAGTCAGATACGAGCAGTACTTC. The chain links TRBV7-9 to TRBJ2-7; no clear D gene. Between the trimmed V and J ends, which lost 8 bases and 4 bases, there was a span of 15 bases. Germline V gene data show CDR1 as SEHNR and CDR2 as FQNEAQ (reference sequence). The CDR3 has 13 residues.

The rearrangement uses TRBV9 and TRBJ2-7; D perhaps matches TRBD2 (6 bases). The CDR3 consists of 15 residues. Germline lookup yields CDR1 SGDLS and CDR2 YYNGEE. V lost 3 bases, J lost 4 bases, and 17 bases lay in between. The CDR3 nucleotides read TGTGCCAGCAGCGCCGGGACTGGGGGAGGATACGAGCAGTACTTC. As protein: CASSAGTGGGYEQYF.